The clone carrying this T cell receptor (beta chain) was counted at least ten times. The data derive from a study of regulatory T cells in long-lasting Graves disease. This sample's time point: newly diagnosed GD, antithyroid drugs for less than 3 months. Preparation of the TCR library used RNA extracted from PBMCs. The authors built TCR beta libraries using iRepertoire HTBI primers and Arm-PCR of CDR3 regions. TCRdb analysed the multiplex PCR reads with MiXCR anew, one entry per CDR3 protein. The sample contains roughly 420,000 distinct CDR3 sequences, less than 20% of which appear only once. Germline trimming cut 4 bases from V and 4 bases from J; bases unmatched to any gene: 6. The length of the CDR3 is 16 residues. Per germline, CDR1 MNHEY and CDR2 SVGAGI. The sample was also reused in another study, on T cells in Graves' hyperthyroidism and ophthalmopathy.

The TCR originated in a woman aged 18-30 years with Graves disease. The rearrangement joins TRBV6-5 to TRBJ2-6; 8 nucleotides agree with TRBD1. Sequenced here: peripheral blood mononuclear cells (PBMCs), sampled at new diagnosis, from a patient treated with antithyroid drugs. In DNA form, the CDR3 reads TGTGCCAGCAGTTTATCCGGGACAGGAGGGGCCAACGTCCTGACTTTC. This translates into CASSLSGTGGANVLTF.